This T cell receptor beta chain was observed in a study of cytomegalovirus exposure and HLA in healthy donors. The PCR used 60 Vbeta and 13 Jbeta primers. Libraries were prepared by immunoSEQ multiplex PCR; TCRdb keeps only in-frame clonotypes and omits some of them. The sample has fewer than 200,000 clones, about 65% seen once; the top ten hold 4.5%. Trimming shortened V by 2 bases and J by 4 bases, and 5 bases separated the two germline ends. The CDR3 runs 11 residues. From germline, CDR1 is GTSNPN and CDR2 SVGIG (reference sequence). Turning to this clone: The antigen remains undetermined.

Points from the study as a whole: Prior analysis indicated that the majority of TCR beta V segments exhibited productivity approximately 87% or approximately 30% of the time.

The chain carries TRBV30 and TRBJ1-2; no firm D call. The source material was PBMCs. The source is a woman under 30 in good health and CMV-seropositive. The CDR3 protein is CAWSRSYGYTF. In nucleotides, the CDR3 is TGTGCCTGGAGTCGTAGCTATGGCTACACCTTC.